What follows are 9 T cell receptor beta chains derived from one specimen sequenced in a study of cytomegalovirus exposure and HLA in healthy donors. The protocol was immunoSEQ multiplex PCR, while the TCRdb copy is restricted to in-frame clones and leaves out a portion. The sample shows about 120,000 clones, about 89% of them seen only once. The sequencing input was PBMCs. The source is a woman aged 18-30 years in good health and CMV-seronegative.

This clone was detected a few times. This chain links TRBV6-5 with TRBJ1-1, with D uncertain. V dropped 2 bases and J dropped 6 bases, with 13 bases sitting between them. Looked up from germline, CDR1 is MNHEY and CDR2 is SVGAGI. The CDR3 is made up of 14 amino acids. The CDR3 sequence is CASSYEGNGAEAFF. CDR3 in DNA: TGTGCCAGCAGTTACGAGGGAAACGGGGCTGAAGCTTTCTTT.

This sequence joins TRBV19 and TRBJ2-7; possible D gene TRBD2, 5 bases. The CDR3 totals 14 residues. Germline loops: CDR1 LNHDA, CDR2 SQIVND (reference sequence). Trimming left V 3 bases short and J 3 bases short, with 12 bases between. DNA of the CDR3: TGTGCCAGTAGTATCCCCGGGGAGATCTACGAGCAGTACTTC. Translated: CASSIPGEIYEQYF.

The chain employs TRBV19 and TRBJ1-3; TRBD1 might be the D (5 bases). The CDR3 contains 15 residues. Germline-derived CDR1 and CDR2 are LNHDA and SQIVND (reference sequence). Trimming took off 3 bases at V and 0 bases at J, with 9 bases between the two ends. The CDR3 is CASSMGGYSGNTIYF. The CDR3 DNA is TGTGCCAGTAGTATGGGGGGATACTCTGGAAACACCATATATTTT.

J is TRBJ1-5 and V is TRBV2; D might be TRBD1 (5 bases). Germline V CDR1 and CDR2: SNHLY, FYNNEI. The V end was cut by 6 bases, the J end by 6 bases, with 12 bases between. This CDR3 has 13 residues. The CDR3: CASSRDFGQPQHF. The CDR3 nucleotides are TGTGCCAGCAGCCGGGACTTCGGTCAGCCCCAGCATTTT.

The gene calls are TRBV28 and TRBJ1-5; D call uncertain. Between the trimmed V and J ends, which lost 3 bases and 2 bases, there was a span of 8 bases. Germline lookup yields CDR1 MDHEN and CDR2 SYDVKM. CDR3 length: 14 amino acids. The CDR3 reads CASSFNLGNQPQHF. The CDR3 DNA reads TGTGCCAGCAGTTTTAATCTCGGCAATCAGCCCCAGCATTTT. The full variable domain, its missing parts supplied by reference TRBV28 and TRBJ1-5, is DVKVTQSSRYLVKRTGEKVFLECVQDMDHENMFWYRQDPGLGLRLIYFSYDVKMKEKGDIPEGYSVSREKKERFSLILESASTNQTSMYLCASSFNLGNQPQHFGDGTRLSIL.

The CDR3 sequence is CAWSPDGTDAYEQYF. The DNA for the CDR3 is TGTGCCTGGAGCCCCGATGGGACAGATGCCTACGAGCAGTACTTC. The rearrangement joins TRBV30 to TRBJ2-7; 7 nucleotides align to TRBD1. From germline, CDR1 is GTSNPN and CDR2 SVGIG (reference sequence). V dropped 3 bases and J dropped 2; count of bases not matched to a gene: 10. The CDR3 is 15 amino acids. Full variable domain (remainder filled in from reference TRBV30 and TRBJ2-7): SQTIHQWPATLVQPVGSPLSLECTVEGTSNPNLYWYRQAAGRGLQLLFYSVGIGQISSEVPQNLSASRPQDRQFILSSKKLLLSDSGFYLCAWSPDGTDAYEQYFGPGTRLTVT.

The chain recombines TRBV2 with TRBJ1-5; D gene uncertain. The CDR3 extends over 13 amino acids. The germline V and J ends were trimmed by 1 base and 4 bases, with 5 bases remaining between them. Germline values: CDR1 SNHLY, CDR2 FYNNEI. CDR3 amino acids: CASSEDRNQPQHF. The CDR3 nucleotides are TGTGCCAGCAGTGAAGACAGAAATCAGCCCCAGCATTTT. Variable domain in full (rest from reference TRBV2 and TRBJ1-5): EPEVTQTPSHQVTQMGQEVILRCVPISNHLYFYWYRQILGQKVEFLVSFYNNEISEKSEIFDDQFSVERPDGSNFTLKIRSTKLEDSAMYFCASSEDRNQPQHFGDGTRLSIL.

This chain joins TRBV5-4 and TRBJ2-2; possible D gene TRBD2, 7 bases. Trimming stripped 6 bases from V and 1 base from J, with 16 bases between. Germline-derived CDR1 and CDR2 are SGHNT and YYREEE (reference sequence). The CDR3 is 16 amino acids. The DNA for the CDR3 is TGTGCCAGCACCGTCGGGGGGCGGGGGAACACCGGGGAGCTGTTTTTT. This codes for CASTVGGRGNTGELFF.

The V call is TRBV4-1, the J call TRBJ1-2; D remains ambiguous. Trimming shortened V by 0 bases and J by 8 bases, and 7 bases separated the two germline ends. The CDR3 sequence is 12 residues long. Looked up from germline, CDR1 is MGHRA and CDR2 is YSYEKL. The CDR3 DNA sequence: TGCGCCAGCAGCCAAGATGCGTACGGCTACACCTTC. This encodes CASSQDAYGYTF.